Only a few counts were recorded for the clone carrying this T cell receptor (beta chain). Its antigen is as yet unknown. CDR1 and CDR2 (germline): DFQATT, SNEGSKA (reference sequence). This CDR3 spans 16 amino acids. The ends lost 0 bases at V and 5 bases at J; junction bases unmatched: 10. Construction of TCR beta libraries was performed using quantitative 5'-RACE with molecular barcodes. TCRdb reprocessed the 5' RACE reads via MiXCR and lists one record per CDR3 protein. The data hold around 220,000 distinct CDR3 sequences, with around 19% observed a single time. The data stem from a study of CD8 T cells in ankylosing spondylitis. The study's findings and limits: Several of the motif variants were reported before in synovial fluid and blood from reactive arthritis. Characteristic of ankylosing spondylitis blood, it appeared, was a TCR beta motif comprising 7 to 9 highly homologous variants. The clones that were linked to disease were reported to be significantly enriched in matched synovial fluid samples from ankylosing spondylitis patients.

This clonotype was obtained from a male donor with ankylosing spondylitis. Sequenced material: blood, either unsorted or a sorted T cell fraction (not recorded which). The rearrangement uses TRBV20-1 and TRBJ2-1; 7 nucleotides align to TRBD2. The chain's CDR3 is CSARDWASGPNNEQFF. As DNA, the CDR3 is TGCAGTGCTAGAGATTGGGCTAGCGGCCCAAACAATGAGCAGTTCTTC.